This T cell receptor (beta chain) was found in a study of radiotherapy plus CTLA-4 blockade in lung cancer. About this clone: Its matching antigen is unknown.

Sequencing was performed with immunoSEQ multiplex PCR; in TCRdb, only in-frame clones are kept and a portion is missing. Here the sample spans roughly 57,000 clones, about 80% being singletons. Study-level points and caveats: Blood saw expansion of tumor-derived TCR clones after radiotherapy plus ipilimumab.

The CDR3 consists of 12 residues. Germline V CDR1 and CDR2: SGHTA, FQGNSA. V lost 5 bases and J 10 bases, leaving 12 bases between the germline ends. The sequence derives from a human donor with non-small cell lung cancer whose response to radiotherapy plus ipilimumab could not be evaluated. This sample comprised peripheral blood, obtained from a patient treated with radiotherapy plus ipilimumab. V is TRBV7-2 and J is TRBJ2-1, with TRBD1 as a possible D gene (6 bases). The CDR3 bases are TGTGCCAGCAGCGGGGGCGGGCCAGAGCAGTTCTTC. Translated: CASSGGGPEQFF.